This T cell receptor (beta chain) derives from a study of CD8 T cells in Susac syndrome. Whole-study results and caveats: The study's TCR sequencing and HLA analysis covered a relatively small number of individuals, and the study acknowledged this.

RNA amounts of about 0.45 to 1 ug underwent reverse transcription with random hexamers. The amplification used immunoSEQ multiplex PCR on TCR beta CDR3; it spanned 54 Vbeta and 13 Jbeta. One entry per CDR3 protein, called by TCRdb with MiXCR from the immunoSEQ multiplex PCR reads. The repertoire holds 150,000 to 200,000 distinct CDR3 sequences, 90% to 95% seen once, with 0.13% in the top ten. Sequencing of TCR beta was performed on blood CD8+ T cells and on blood CD4+ T cells. Controls were age- and sex-matched healthy donors. The germline CDR1 and CDR2 sequences are SGHVS and FNYEAQ. The CDR3 has 19 amino acids. Trimming cost V 1 base and J 3 bases; bases outside gene matches: 17. Only one count was recorded for this clonotype. The antigen remains undetermined.

Sequenced sample: CD4+ T cells from PBMCs. This chain uses TRBV7-6 with TRBJ2-7; 8 bases are shared with TRBD2. The sequence was collected from a human donor in good health. CDR3 coding DNA: TGTGCCAGCAGCTTAGTCAGGCAGGGGACTAGAGGACCCTACTACGAGCAGTACTTC. Protein sequence: CASSLVRQGTRGPYYEQYF.